One and the same sample provided the 22 T cell receptor beta chains below, sequenced in a study of human T cells and chemical hapten exposure. Time point given: patch test 3, about 24 weeks after DPC sensitization. Indicated treatment: therapeutic diphenylcyclopropenone sensitization with weekly scalp DPC. TCRdb reanalysed the RACE reads using MiXCR and keeps one entry per CDR3 protein. The repertoire includes 55,000 to 80,000 distinct CDR3 sequences, approximately 9.9% of them detected once, and more than 2% sits in the top ten. The sample in question was whole blood, obtained in connection with sensitization to the hapten diphenylcyclopropenone (DPC). The receptor source for this set is a woman in her twenties or thirties with alopecia areata. Some clones in this sample may be carry-over from other donors' samples.

The table lists this clonotype with many counts. The chain carries TRBV6-6 and TRBJ1-6; a weak D match, TRBD1 (6 bases). Germline V gene lookup returns CDR1 MNHNY and CDR2 SVGAGI (reference sequence). CDR3 length equals 13 residues. The V end was cut by 7 bases, the J end by 8 bases, with 12 bases between. CDR3 amino acids: CASKAGEDSPLHF. Written as DNA, the CDR3 is TGTGCCAGCAAGGCAGGGGAAGATTCACCCCTCCACTTT.

This clonotype was observed many times. The genes are TRBV4-3 and TRBJ1-3, with D uncertain. Trimming removed 0 bases at V and 0 bases at J, with 6 bases between. The CDR3 totals 15 residues. Germline V CDR1 and CDR2: LGHNA, YSLEER. Here the CDR3 reads CASSQDRLSGNTIYF. The CDR3 DNA reads as TGCGCCAGCAGCCAAGATCGCCTCTCTGGAAACACCATATATTTT.

This clonotype came up a few times. The chain couples TRBV12-3 or TRBV12-4 to TRBJ2-7, with TRBD2 matching 8 bases. V lost 8 bases and J lost 0; bases outside the gene matches: 9. The CDR3 spans 15 residues. In nucleotides, the CDR3 is TGTGCCAGCTCCCCTAGCGGGCTGAGCTCCTACGAGCAGTACTTC. Translated, it gives CASSPSGLSSYEQYF.

The chain is built from TRBV20-1 and TRBJ2-1, with D perhaps matching TRBD1 (5 bases). The CDR3 spans 12 residues. Germline V gives CDR1 DFQATT, CDR2 SNEGSKA (reference sequence). V lost 2 bases to trimming and J lost 6 bases, with 8 bases between them. The CDR3 is CSARRQPNEQFF. The CDR3 nucleotides are TGCAGTGCTAGAAGACAGCCCAATGAGCAGTTCTTC.

In its sample, this clonotype was seen many times. The rearrangement uses TRBV10-3 and TRBJ1-1; maybe TRBD1 (5 bases). There are 12 residues in the CDR3. V lost 10 bases, J lost 4 bases, and 13 bases lay in between. Germline lookup yields CDR1 ENHRY and CDR2 SYGVKD. In DNA, the CDR3 is TGTGCCACCCGGGACTTTAGCACTGAAGCTTTCTTT. The encoded protein is CATRDFSTEAFF.

This clonotype was counted only a few times. The rearrangement uses TRBV6-2 or TRBV6-3 and TRBJ2-7; D unclear. Trimming left V 2 bases short and J 0 bases short, with 8 bases between. The V gene's germline CDR1 is MNHEY and CDR2 SVGEGT. CDR3 length equals 14 residues. This CDR3 reads CASSYGQISYEQYF. DNA for the CDR3: TGTGCCAGCAGTTACGGTCAGATCTCCTACGAGCAGTACTTC.

This clonotype showed up just a few times. The V gene is TRBV7-2, the J gene TRBJ1-1, with 7 bases aligning to TRBD1. The CDR3 runs to 15 residues. Germline V CDR1 and CDR2: SGHTA, FQGNSA. V lost 5 bases and J lost 1; bases outside the gene matches: 7. The CDR3 bases are TGTGCCAGCAGCGCCGACAGGGTAGCGAACACTGAAGCTTTCTTT. This encodes CASSADRVANTEAFF.

At least ten counts were recorded for this clonotype. J is TRBJ1-1 and V is TRBV7-9; D not certain. Deletions cut 5 bases from V and 0 bases from J, with 13 bases between. The germline gives CDR1 SEHNR, CDR2 FQNEAQ (reference sequence). The CDR3 contains 15 residues. CDR3 nucleotide sequence: TGTGCCAGCAGCCCCCGCGGCAGCGTGAACACTGAAGCTTTCTTT. This encodes CASSPRGSVNTEAFF.

The gene calls are TRBV7-9 and TRBJ1-5; D call uncertain. Germline lookup yields CDR1 SEHNR and CDR2 FQNEAQ (reference sequence). The CDR3 is made up of 13 amino acids. Trimming left V 3 bases short and J 7 bases short, with 10 bases between. As DNA, the CDR3 is TGTGCCAGCAGCTTGATTGGGCAACAGCCCCAGCATTTT. Translated: CASSLIGQQPQHF.

The sample holds a few counts of this clonotype. The chain has TRBV12-3 or TRBV12-4 and TRBJ2-7, with a weak D call TRBD2 (6 bases). V lost 6 bases to trimming and J lost 1 base, with 10 bases between them. This CDR3 is built from 13 residues. This chain's CDR3 is CASSGTLSYEQYF. CDR3 nucleotide sequence: TGTGCCAGCAGCGGGACTCTTTCCTACGAGCAGTACTTC.

The J gene is TRBJ1-6, the V gene TRBV27; D call uncertain. The germline V gene encodes CDR1 MNHEY and CDR2 SMNVEV (reference sequence). Deletions cut 7 bases from V and 9 bases from J, with 13 bases between. There are 13 residues in the CDR3. The CDR3 spells CASTDPGVSPLHF. The CDR3 nucleotides read TGTGCCAGCACCGATCCCGGGGTTTCACCCCTCCACTTT.

This clonotype was found many times. The rearrangement joins TRBV6-2 or TRBV6-3 to TRBJ2-3; no clear D gene. V gave up 2 bases and J gave up 6 bases, with 3 bases separating them. Germline V gene sequence: CDR1 MNHEY, CDR2 SVGEGT. CDR3 length: 11 amino acids. The CDR3 nucleotides are TGTGCCAGCAGTTACGGGGATACGCAGTATTTT. It codes for CASSYGDTQYF.

This clonotype was picked up a small number of times. The chain employs TRBV12-3 or TRBV12-4 and TRBJ1-2; D unresolved. Between the trimmed V and J ends, which lost 6 bases and 2 bases, there was a span of 19 bases. CDR3 length equals 16 residues. CDR3 nucleotides: TGTGCCAGCAGCCCCCGGGGTAGCACCCTCAACTATGGCTACACCTTC. Translated, it gives CASSPRGSTLNYGYTF.

There are a few counts of this clonotype. V usage is TRBV28 and J usage is TRBJ1-2; D may be TRBD1 (5 bases). The ends were cut back, 3 bases at V and 2 bases at J, with 10 bases in the middle. The CDR3 length is 14 residues. The germline V gene has CDR1 MDHEN and CDR2 SYDVKM. CDR3 amino acids: CASSFGAGNYGYTF. In DNA form, the CDR3 reads TGTGCCAGCAGTTTTGGGGCAGGGAACTATGGCTACACCTTC.

The sample holds many counts of this clonotype. The DNA of the CDR3 is TGTGCCAGCTCACCACTTCCCTCCAGCACAGATACGCAGTATTTT. As protein: CASSPLPSSTDTQYF. The chain carries TRBV18 and TRBJ2-3; D gene unclear. Trimming shortened V by 1 base and J by 0 bases, and 8 bases separated the two germline ends. The length of the CDR3 is 15 residues. Germline assignment: CDR1 KGHSH and CDR2 LQKENI.

The chain joins TRBV29-1 to TRBJ1-2; the D is unclear. Germline V gene data show CDR1 as SQVTM and CDR2 as ANQGSEA. V was pared by 3 bases and J by 4 bases, with 9 bases between. This CDR3 has 12 amino acids. The CDR3, as DNA: TGCAGCGTTGATCGCCGGATCTATGGCTACACCTTC. Its protein product is CSVDRRIYGYTF. The whole variable domain, filled in from reference TRBV29-1 and TRBJ1-2, reads SAVISQKPSRDICQRGTSLTIQCQVDSQVTMMFWYRQQPGQSLTLIATANQGSEATYESGFVIDKFPISRPNLTFSTLTVSNMSPEDSSIYLCSVDRRIYGYTFGSGTRLTVV.

This clonotype has only a few counts. The chain employs TRBV7-9 and TRBJ1-1, with D unresolved. The CDR3 is 16 amino acids. Per the germline V gene, CDR1 is SEHNR and CDR2 is FQNEAQ (reference sequence). With 3 bases removed from V and 3 bases from J, the gap between germline ends came to 17 bases. CDR3 region: CASSFGMFSGDTEAFF. CDR3 nucleotides: TGTGCCAGCAGCTTTGGGATGTTCTCGGGAGACACTGAAGCTTTCTTT.

This clonotype appeared a few times. The chain has TRBV4-3 and TRBJ2-4; 7 bases are shared with TRBD1. The CDR3 is made up of 15 amino acids. Germline V gene lookup returns CDR1 LGHNA and CDR2 YSLEER. The ends lost 3 bases at V and 2 bases at J; junction bases unmatched: 4. CDR3 DNA sequence: TGCGCCAGCAGCCAGAGGGACAGATCCAAAAACATTCAGTACTTC. It specifies CASSQRDRSKNIQYF.

V usage is TRBV5-1 and J usage is TRBJ2-1; D possibly corresponds to TRBD1 (5 bases). CDR3 length equals 16 residues. V lost 0 bases and J lost 4, with 14 bases in between. CDR1 and CDR2 from the germline V gene are SGHRS and YFSETQ. The CDR3 protein is CASSLEYGHRYNEQFF. In DNA form, the CDR3 reads TGCGCCAGCAGCTTGGAGTATGGACATAGATACAATGAGCAGTTCTTC.

This clonotype was recorded a few times. The V gene is TRBV6-5, the J gene TRBJ1-4; D not resolved. Germline V gene data show CDR1 as MNHEY and CDR2 as SVGAGI. Trimming removed 0 bases at V and 7 bases at J, with 15 bases between. This CDR3 is built from 16 residues. The CDR3 nucleotides read TGTGCCAGCAGTTACTCGCCGGGCCGGTCGGGTGAAAAACTGTTTTTT. This codes for CASSYSPGRSGEKLFF.

This chain connects TRBV4-1 to TRBJ1-6; D is undetermined. Trimming stripped 1 base from V and 10 bases from J, with 5 bases between. Germline assignment: CDR1 MGHRA and CDR2 YSYEKL. The CDR3 spans 12 residues. The CDR3 region is CASSQVGSPLHF. In DNA, the CDR3 is TGCGCCAGCAGCCAAGTGGGGTCACCCCTCCACTTT.

This clonotype was counted many times. V and J are TRBV7-6 and TRBJ1-2; D uncertain. CDR3 size: 13 residues. Between the trimmed V and J ends, which lost 0 bases and 1 base, there was a span of 3 bases. The V gene's germline CDR1 is SGHVS and CDR2 FNYEAQ. CDR3 sequence: CASSLALNYGYTF. The DNA of the CDR3 is TGTGCCAGCAGCTTAGCCCTTAACTATGGCTACACCTTC.